Described below is a single TCR beta chain sequence and its context. The antigen remains undetermined. This sample was taken from a study of T cell responses to AZD1222 COVID-19 vaccine. Whole-study findings and limits: Nearly half of spike-specific TCRs reportedly target variant regions that are unmutated in the B.1.351 and B.1.1.7 variants. Donors were mostly white British, more females; clonal diversity possibly underestimated. Two doses of AZD1222 preceded a rise in Spike-specific TCR breadth and depth. Regions 160-218 and 743-854 held dominance among vaccine-associated CD4 TCRs, which spanned spike.

Method: immunoSEQ multiplex PCR; TCRdb's copy keeps in-frame clones and lacks some. This table holds around 130,000 clones, around nine tenths found once. The sequence derives from an adult in good health. Sequenced material: peripheral blood, taken on day 0 of AZD1222 vaccination.

The CDR3 reads CASSSGGMTEAFF. CDR3 sequence (DNA): TGTGCCAGCAGCTCCGGGGGCATGACTGAAGCTTTCTTT. The chain employs TRBV7-3 and TRBJ1-1; TRBD1 might be the D (6 bases). The CDR3 sequence is 13 residues long. V dropped 4 bases and J dropped 5 bases, with 11 bases sitting between them. CDR1 SGHTA and CDR2 FQGTGA come from the germline V gene.